Presented here are 18 T cell receptor beta chains from one specimen sequenced in a study of T cell changes during pregnancy in multiple sclerosis. The repertoire was sequenced with immunoSEQ multiplex PCR; TCRdb's copy has only in-frame clones and lacks some. The table has 50,000 to 65,000 clones, less than 95% seen once. The material sequenced was peripheral blood, taken in the first trimester of pregnancy. The receptors shown here come from a female donor in good health, enrolled as a control in a pregnancy study.

This clone was detected only once. The V gene is TRBV9, the J gene TRBJ2-5; 8 positions agree with TRBD1. V gave up 2 bases and J gave up 5 bases; unmatched junction bases: 8. The CDR3 is made up of 15 amino acids. Germline values: CDR1 SGDLS, CDR2 YYNGEE. The CDR3 nucleotides read TGTGCCAGCAGCGTCGGACAGGGCCTCTGGGAGACCCAGTACTTC. It is translated as CASSVGQGLWETQYF.

The rearrangement joins TRBV29-1 to TRBJ2-7; tentatively, D is TRBD2 (5 bases). Germline CDR1 reads SQVTM; CDR2 reads ANQGSEA. The germline V and J ends were trimmed by 6 bases and 2 bases, with 17 bases remaining between them. This CDR3 is built from 14 residues. The CDR3 protein is CSVRRSVPPYEQYF. CDR3 coding DNA: TGCAGCGTGAGGAGGAGCGTTCCTCCCTACGAGCAGTACTTC.

The genes are TRBV15 and TRBJ2-6; D is unresolved. The germline CDR1 and CDR2 sequences are LNHNV and YYDKDF (reference sequence). The length of the CDR3 is 15 residues. V was shortened by 0 bases and J by 4 bases, with 7 bases between the two germline ends. The CDR3 spells CATSRDEAGANVLTF. The DNA for the CDR3 is TGTGCCACCAGCAGAGATGAGGCCGGGGCCAACGTCCTGACTTTC.

The rearrangement uses TRBV5-1 and TRBJ1-1, with D unclear. The V end was cut by 4 bases, the J end by 5 bases, with 9 bases between. The V gene's germline CDR1 is SGHRS and CDR2 YFSETQ. The CDR3 is 12 amino acids. The CDR3 DNA reads as TGCGCCAGCAGCGGAGAAGTGACTGAAGCTTTCTTT. Protein product: CASSGEVTEAFF. Drawing the rest from reference TRBV5-1 and TRBJ1-1, the complete variable domain is KAGVTQTPRYLIKTRGQQVTLSCSPISGHRSVSWYQQTPGQGLQFLFEYFSETQRNKGNFPGRFSGRQFSNSRSEMNVSTLELGDSALYLCASSGEVTEAFFGQGTRLTVV.

The chain combines TRBV25-1 with TRBJ1-1, with TRBD1 matching over 7 bases. In germline, CDR1 is MGHDK, CDR2 SYGVNS. The trim removed 6 bases at V and 3 bases at J, leaving 10 bases unmatched. CDR3 length: 15 amino acids. The CDR3 spells CASSGGFRGHTEAFF. The CDR3 nucleotides read TGTGCCAGCAGCGGGGGATTTAGGGGGCACACTGAAGCTTTCTTT.

The chain is built from TRBV19 and TRBJ2-3; TRBD2 matches at 9 bases. Trimming at V came to 5 bases and at J to 2 bases, leaving 2 bases not matched to a gene. CDR3 length: 14 amino acids. Germline V gives CDR1 LNHDA, CDR2 SQIVND (reference sequence). CDR3 protein: CASSASGVTDTQYF. CDR3 DNA: TGTGCCAGTAGTGCTAGCGGGGTCACAGATACGCAGTATTTT. Drawing the rest from reference TRBV19 and TRBJ2-3, the complete variable domain is DGGITQSPKYLFRKEGQNVTLSCEQNLNHDAMYWYRQDPGQGLRLIYYSQIVNDFQKGDIAEGYSVSREKKESFPLTVTSAQKNPTAFYLCASSASGVTDTQYFGPGTRLTVL.

This clone was counted once. V is TRBV18 and J is TRBJ2-1; 12 bases line up with TRBD2. The CDR3 loop spans 15 amino acids. Germline V CDR1 and CDR2: KGHSH, LQKENI. Unmatched junction bases numbered 5, after V lost 6 bases and J lost 5 bases. The CDR3: CASSPTSGSNNEQFF. CDR3 DNA: TGTGCCAGCTCGCCGACTAGCGGGAGTAACAATGAGCAGTTCTTC.

The chain couples TRBV7-9 to TRBJ2-1; no firm D call. The V end was cut by 3 bases, the J end by 7 bases, with 4 bases between. The CDR3 spans 11 residues. Germline loops: CDR1 SEHNR, CDR2 FQNEAQ (reference sequence). The DNA for the CDR3 is TGTGCCAGCAGCTTTCAGAATGAGCAGTTCTTC. It is translated as CASSFQNEQFF. Full variable domain (outside the CDR3, taken from reference TRBV7-9 and TRBJ2-1): DTGVSQNPRHKITKRGQNVTFRCDPISEHNRLYWYRQTLGQGPEFLTYFQNEAQLEKSRLLSDRFSAERPKGSFSTLEIQRTEQGDSAMYLCASSFQNEQFFGPGTRLTVL.

The chain is built from TRBV2 and TRBJ2-7; a possible D gene is TRBD2 (5 bases). This CDR3 has 15 amino acids. Germline assignment: CDR1 SNHLY and CDR2 FYNNEI. V dropped 6 bases and J dropped 0 bases, with 15 bases sitting between them. CDR3 loop: CASSQAQRYSYEQYF. The DNA for the CDR3 is TGTGCCAGCAGCCAAGCCCAGCGGTACTCCTACGAGCAGTACTTC. The full variable domain, in which reference TRBV2 and TRBJ2-7 provide the parts outside the CDR3, is EPEVTQTPSHQVTQMGQEVILRCVPISNHLYFYWYRQILGQKVEFLVSFYNNEISEKSEIFDDQFSVERPDGSNFTLKIRSTKLEDSAMYFCASSQAQRYSYEQYFGPGTRLTVT.

The chain uses TRBV11-2 and TRBJ2-1, with D hard to call. CDR3 length: 17 residues. Germline V lookup: CDR1 SGHAT, CDR2 FQNNGV. Deletions cut 0 bases from V and 0 bases from J, with 12 bases between. CDR3 coding DNA: TGTGCCAGCAGCTTAGAGCTAGTCCGCGTCTCCTACAATGAGCAGTTCTTC. Its protein product is CASSLELVRVSYNEQFF. The entire variable domain, with the rest obtained from reference TRBV11-2 and TRBJ2-1, is as follows: EAGVAQSPRYKIIEKRQSVAFWCNPISGHATLYWYQQILGQGPKLLIQFQNNGVVDDSQLPKDRFSAERLKGVDSTLKIQPAKLEDSAVYLCASSLELVRVSYNEQFFGPGTRLTVL.

V and J are TRBV5-4 and TRBJ2-7; D possibly corresponds to TRBD1 (6 bases). Trimming removed 4 bases at V and 0 bases at J, with 17 bases between. This CDR3 has 16 amino acids. Germline V gene lookup returns CDR1 SGHNT and CDR2 YYREEE (reference sequence). Here the CDR3 DNA reads TGTGCCAGCAGCCTTGTCGGGCAGGGGCGCTCCTACGAGCAGTACTTC. Amino acids: CASSLVGQGRSYEQYF.

This chain uses TRBV18 with TRBJ1-1; 9 bases line up with TRBD1. This CDR3 has 19 residues. The germline V gene encodes CDR1 KGHSH and CDR2 LQKENI. V shed 4 bases and J 1 base; nucleotides not matched to a gene: 16. The CDR3 is CASSLQGALGVRPNTEAFF. The CDR3 DNA sequence: TGTGCCAGCTCACTACAGGGGGCGCTGGGAGTGAGACCGAACACTGAAGCTTTCTTT.

On this clone: Germline and junction disagree at one end, which may indicate a read error. The gene calls are TRBV7-7 and TRBJ2-1, with 7 positions matching TRBD2. CDR1 is SSHAT, CDR2 FNYEAQ, per germline (reference sequence). This CDR3 is 16 amino acids long. The CDR3 nucleotides are TGTGCTAGCAGCTCAGTAGCGGGCGGCTCCTACAATGAGCAGTTCTTC. It codes for CASSSVAGGSYNEQFF. Supplemented by reference TRBV7-7 and TRBJ2-1, the full variable domain reads GAGVSQSPRYKVTKRGQDVTLRCDPISSHATLYWYQQALGQGPEFLTYFNYEAQPDKSGLPSDRFSAERPEGSISTLTIQRTEQRDSAMYRCASSSVAGGSYNEQFFGPGTRLTVL.

This clone showed up just once. The chain couples TRBV9 to TRBJ2-1, with 7 bases fitting TRBD2. This CDR3 has 16 residues. The junction had 12 bases not matched to a gene; V was cut back by 0 bases and J by 9 bases. Germline V gives CDR1 SGDLS, CDR2 YYNGEE. The CDR3 here is CASSVGQRGLEGEQFF. The CDR3 DNA reads TGTGCCAGCAGCGTAGGACAGCGGGGATTAGAGGGTGAGCAGTTCTTC.

This chain links TRBV6-6 with TRBJ2-7, with D perhaps TRBD1 (5 bases). Germline V CDR1 and CDR2: MNHNY, SVGAGI (reference sequence). The CDR3 loop spans 15 amino acids. Trimming took off 0 bases at V and 5 bases at J, with 14 bases between the two ends. The CDR3 coding sequence is TGTGCCAGCAGTTACTCAGGAGCTGGGGCTGACGAGCAGTACTTC. This translates into CASSYSGAGADEQYF.

The chain couples TRBV27 to TRBJ2-7; 9 bases agree with TRBD1. Germline assignment: CDR1 MNHEY and CDR2 SMNVEV (reference sequence). V lost 5 bases to trimming and J lost 2 bases; unmatched junction nucleotides: 10. CDR3 length equals 16 residues. CDR3 bases: TGTGCCAGCAGTCTGTACACCGGGACAGGGACCTACGAGCAGTACTTC. It yields the protein CASSLYTGTGTYEQYF.

The count of this clone is one. The chain couples TRBV7-9 to TRBJ1-4; 10 bases fit TRBD1. Per germline, CDR1 SEHNR and CDR2 FQNEAQ (reference sequence). The CDR3 runs to 14 residues. Trimming at V came to 6 bases and at J to 8 bases, leaving 6 bases not matched to a gene. In DNA form, the CDR3 reads TGTGCCAGCAGGGGGACAGGGGTTTCGGAAAAACTGTTTTTT. Encoded protein: CASRGTGVSEKLFF. The variable domain in full, with the rest retrieved from reference TRBV7-9 and TRBJ1-4, is DTGVSQNPRHKITKRGQNVTFRCDPISEHNRLYWYRQTLGQGPEFLTYFQNEAQLEKSRLLSDRFSAERPKGSFSTLEIQRTEQGDSAMYLCASRGTGVSEKLFFGSGTQLSVL.

The chain couples TRBV4-1 to TRBJ2-5; D perhaps matches TRBD2 (5 bases). CDR3 size: 13 residues. V dropped 3 bases and J dropped 4 bases, with 9 bases sitting between them. Germline-derived CDR1 and CDR2 are MGHRA and YSYEKL. As DNA, the CDR3 is TGCGCCAGCAGCCAGCCCGGGATAGAGACCCAGTACTTC. Amino acids: CASSQPGIETQYF.